The clone carrying this TCR beta chain was counted many times. The data belong to a study of neurological immune-mediated disorders. TCRdb recomputed calls from the 5' RACE reads with MiXCR, one row per CDR3 protein. Of about 50,000 distinct CDR3 sequences in the sample, approximately 2.8% were seen once. This CDR3 region has 13 residues. Looked up from germline, CDR1 is KGHDR and CDR2 is SFDVKD. V was shortened by 3 bases and J by 2 bases, with 3 bases between the two germline ends. Unsorted libraries used 2 million PBMCs kept at -80 degrees C. The TCR was taken from a woman between 50 and 59 years old with multiple sclerosis. V is TRBV24-1 and J is TRBJ2-2; no definite D call. The sample taken for sequencing was PBMCs. For the CDR3, the DNA is TGTGCCACCAGTGATACCAACACCGGGGAGCTGTTTTTT. Translation: CATSDTNTGELFF.